These 19 T cell receptor beta chains originate from one sample sequenced in a study of human CD4 T cells and Enterobacteriaceae. Generated by immunoSEQ multiplex PCR, the TCRdb table keeps only in-frame clones and is missing some. This table holds 25,000 to 30,000 clones, roughly 80% found once. Sorting took every CD4+ cell except CD45RA+CCR7+CD95- naive cells, reaching over 98% purity. The sample taken for sequencing was memory CD4+ T cells from blood. The receptors were gathered from a human donor in good health.

This rearrangement joins TRBV2 to TRBJ2-2, with a tentative D call TRBD1 (5 bases). CDR3 length equals 15 residues. V lost 6 bases and J lost 7, with 18 bases in between. The germline gives CDR1 SNHLY, CDR2 FYNNEI. The DNA of the CDR3 is TGTGCCAGCAGGGGGCCTGGGGCAAGGAACGGGGAGCTGTTTTTT. Encoded protein: CASRGPGARNGELFF.

The J gene is TRBJ1-5, the V gene TRBV28; no clear D gene. The CDR3 is made up of 13 amino acids. Germline-derived CDR1 and CDR2 are MDHEN and SYDVKM. The CDR3 sequence: CAKQKEVSQPQHF. For the CDR3, the DNA is TGTGCTAAGCAGAAAGAGGTGTCTCAGCCCCAGCATTTT.

The V and J genes are TRBV28 and TRBJ1-4; no clear D. The CDR3 is 12 residues long. CDR1 is MDHEN and CDR2 is SYDVKM in the germline V gene. V was shortened by 6 bases and J by 9 bases, with 11 bases between the two germline ends. In nucleotides, the CDR3 is TGTGCCAGCAGCTCCTTTTCAAAAAAACTGTTTTTT. Its translation: CASSSFSKKLFF.

The chain joins TRBV14 to TRBJ2-7; no reliable D call. In germline, CDR1 is SGHDN, CDR2 FVKESK. The CDR3 is 11 amino acids. V lost 3 bases and J 3 bases, leaving 3 bases between the germline ends. The DNA for the CDR3 is TGTGCCAGCAGCCACAACTACGAGCAGTACTTC. This encodes CASSHNYEQYF. The variable domain in full, completed from reference TRBV14 and TRBJ2-7, reads EAGVTQFPSHSVIEKGQTVTLRCDPISGHDNLYWYRRVMGKEIKFLLHFVKESKQDESGMPNNRFLAERTGGTYSTLKVQPAELEDSGVYFCASSHNYEQYFGPGTRLTVT.

The chain uses TRBV5-1 and TRBJ2-3, with 7 bases lining up with TRBD2. Trimming removed 4 bases from V and 0 bases from J; junction bases left unmatched: 11. CDR1 and CDR2 (germline): SGHRS, YFSETQ. This CDR3 region has 17 residues. CDR3 sequence: CASSVTLMRGSTDTQYF. The CDR3 DNA is TGCGCCAGCAGCGTAACCCTGATGCGGGGGAGCACAGATACGCAGTATTTT.

The chain has TRBV10-2 and TRBJ2-2; 11 positions agree with TRBD2. The trim removed 6 bases at V and 7 bases at J, leaving 7 bases unmatched. Germline assignment: CDR1 WSHSY and CDR2 SAAADI. The CDR3 spans 15 residues. CDR3 in DNA: TGCGCCAGCAGGGAACTAGCGGGAGTGGACGGGGAGCTGTTTTTT. Amino acids: CASRELAGVDGELFF.

The chain has TRBV11-2 and TRBJ2-4, with 8 nucleotides matching TRBD1. The CDR3 is made up of 18 amino acids. Trimming cost V 5 bases and J 0 bases; bases outside gene matches: 12. Germline CDR1 and CDR2: SGHAT and FQNNGV. CDR3 in DNA: TGTGCCAGCAGCCCGCTCAGGGGGCGCGCAGTAGCCAAAAACATTCAGTACTTC. Its translation is CASSPLRGRAVAKNIQYF.

Regarding this clone: At one end the junction does not follow the germline gene, possibly because of a read error. The chain recombines TRBV27 with TRBJ1-2, with 9 bases aligning to TRBD1. Germline V gene sequence: CDR1 MNHEY, CDR2 SMNVEV (reference sequence). The CDR3 runs to 13 residues. The CDR3 reads CASRPNLQGAPFF. The CDR3 DNA reads TGTGCCAGCAGGCCTAATCTACAGGGGGCCCCTTTCTTC.

V usage is TRBV29-1 and J usage is TRBJ2-5; possibly TRBD1 or TRBD2 for D (5 bases each). V shed 7 bases and J shed 7 bases, with 16 bases lying between them. The germline CDR1 and CDR2 sequences are SQVTM and ANQGSEA. This CDR3 has 12 residues. The CDR3 is CSADRVGGTQYF. The CDR3 region has the DNA TGCAGCGCAGACCGCGTTGGGGGGACCCAGTACTTC.

The V call is TRBV27, the J call TRBJ2-3; D is perhaps TRBD1 (6 bases). Trimming removed 5 bases from V and 1 base from J, with 16 bases in between. The CDR3 runs to 16 residues. Germline assignment: CDR1 MNHEY and CDR2 SMNVEV (reference sequence). CDR3 protein: CASSVLTGFGTDTQYF. The CDR3 nucleotides read TGTGCCAGCAGTGTCCTTACAGGGTTCGGCACAGATACGCAGTATTTT.

The V and J genes are TRBV9 and TRBJ1-1; maybe TRBD1 (6 bases). The CDR3 is 13 residues long. With 2 bases removed from V and 3 bases from J, the gap between germline ends came to 8 bases. Germline CDR1 is SGDLS and CDR2 is YYNGEE. In DNA form, the CDR3 reads TGTGCCAGCAGCGTGAGGGGGGACACTGAAGCTTTCTTT. This gives the protein CASSVRGDTEAFF.

V is TRBV5-6 and J is TRBJ1-2, with D possibly TRBD1 on 6 matching bases. V lost 6 bases to trimming and J lost 7 bases, with 19 bases between them. This CDR3 comprises 14 residues. Germline V gives CDR1 SGHDT, CDR2 YYEEEE. CDR3 nucleotides: TGTGCCAGCACCCGTCTCCGGGGGCGAGGTGGCTACACCTTC. As protein: CASTRLRGRGGYTF.

This clone turned up a few times. The chain combines TRBV5-1 with TRBJ1-4; D unclear. Trimming took 1 base from V and 7 from J, leaving 14 bases between them. CDR3 size: 15 residues. Looked up from germline, CDR1 is SGHRS and CDR2 is YFSETQ. CDR3: CASSLRPERGEKLFF. The CDR3, as DNA: TGCGCCAGCAGCTTGAGGCCAGAACGCGGTGAAAAACTGTTTTTT.

A few counts support this clone. CDR3 amino acids: CASSLASPAKSVGFYGYTF. CDR3 nucleotides: TGTGCCAGCAGCTTAGCAAGTCCCGCAAAGTCGGTGGGGTTTTATGGCTACACCTTC. V usage is TRBV7-9 and J usage is TRBJ1-2; D gene ambiguous. The V gene's germline CDR1 is SEHNR and CDR2 FQNEAQ (reference sequence). The CDR3 contains 19 residues. V lost 0 bases, J lost 5 bases, and 25 bases lay in between.

J is TRBJ2-5 and V is TRBV6-1; tentative D call: TRBD1 (5 bases). Between the trimmed V and J ends, which lost 2 bases and 2 bases, there was a span of 15 bases. The CDR3 extends over 16 amino acids. Germline-derived CDR1 and CDR2 are MNHNS and SASEGT. DNA for the CDR3: TGTGCCAGCAGTGAATACAGGTGGAACCTTCAAGAGACCCAGTACTTC. This encodes CASSEYRWNLQETQYF.

This chain connects TRBV28 to TRBJ2-1; 16 bases agree with TRBD2. The V gene's germline CDR1 is MDHEN and CDR2 SYDVKM. The trim removed 6 bases at V and 1 base at J, leaving 0 bases unmatched. CDR3 length: 16 residues. This chain's CDR3 is CASRGLAGGSYNEQFF. The CDR3 DNA follows: TGTGCCAGCAGGGGACTAGCGGGAGGGTCCTACAATGAGCAGTTCTTC.

Worth noting for this clone: This specimen includes other DNA sequences encoding the same CDR3. In DNA form, the CDR3 reads TGTGCCAGCAGTTCCATAGCCCGAAGGATACACAATGAGCAGTTCTTC. Translated: CASSSIARRIHNEQFF. The genes are TRBV27 and TRBJ2-1; D call uncertain. The germline CDR1 and CDR2 sequences are MNHEY and SMNVEV (reference sequence). V was clipped by 4 bases and J by 5 bases, with 18 bases between them. The CDR3 runs 16 residues.

This chain connects TRBV6-1 to TRBJ2-1; the match to TRBD2 covers 12 bases. This CDR3 is built from 15 residues. Germline V CDR1 and CDR2: MNHNS, SASEGT. Trimming removed 2 bases from V and 4 bases from J; junction bases left unmatched: 0. The CDR3 bases are TGTGCCAGCAGTGAAACTAGCGGGAGGTACAATGAGCAGTTCTTC. It yields the protein CASSETSGRYNEQFF.

V gene TRBV5-1 combines with J gene TRBJ2-3; TRBD2 might be the D (5 bases). This CDR3 is 16 amino acids long. Germline V gives CDR1 SGHRS, CDR2 YFSETQ. Between the trimmed V and J ends, which lost 4 bases and 0 bases, there was a span of 15 bases. The CDR3 DNA follows: TGCGCCAGCAGCCCCAGAAGCGGCGGTAGCACAGATACGCAGTATTTT. Encoded protein: CASSPRSGGSTDTQYF.